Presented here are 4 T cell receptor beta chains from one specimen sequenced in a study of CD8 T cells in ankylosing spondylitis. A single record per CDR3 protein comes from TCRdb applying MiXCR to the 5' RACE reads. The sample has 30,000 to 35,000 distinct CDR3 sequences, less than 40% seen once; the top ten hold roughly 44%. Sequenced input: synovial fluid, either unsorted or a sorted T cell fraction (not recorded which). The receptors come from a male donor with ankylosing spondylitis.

The CDR3 reads CSVEGDADGNVGEQFF. Written as DNA, the CDR3 is TGCAGCGTTGAAGGCGACGCGGACGGAAACGTAGGTGAGCAGTTCTTC. This chain joins TRBV29-1 and TRBJ2-1; unclear D gene. The CDR3 contains 16 residues. V gave up 1 base and J gave up 9 bases, with 22 bases separating them. Germline CDR1 is SQVTM and CDR2 is ANQGSEA.

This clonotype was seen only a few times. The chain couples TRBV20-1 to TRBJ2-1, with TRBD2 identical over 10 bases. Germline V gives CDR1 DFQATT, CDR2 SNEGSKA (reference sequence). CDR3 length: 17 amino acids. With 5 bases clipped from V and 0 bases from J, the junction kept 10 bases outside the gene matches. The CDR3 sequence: CSARPGLAFSSYNEQFF. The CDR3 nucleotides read TGCAGTGCTCGACCGGGACTAGCGTTCAGCTCCTACAATGAGCAGTTCTTC.

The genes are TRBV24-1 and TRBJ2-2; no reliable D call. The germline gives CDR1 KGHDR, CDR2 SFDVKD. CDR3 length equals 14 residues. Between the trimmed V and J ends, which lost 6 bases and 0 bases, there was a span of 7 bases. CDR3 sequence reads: CATSPSSNTGELFF. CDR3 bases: TGTGCCACCAGTCCCTCTTCGAACACCGGGGAGCTGTTTTTT.

CDR3 nucleotide sequence: TGCGCCAGCAGCCTGCCGCGCGTTTGGCACCACCAAGAGACCCAGTACTTC. Translated, it gives CASSLPRVWHHQETQYF. V is TRBV5-1 and J is TRBJ2-5, with D unclear. Per the germline V gene, CDR1 is SGHRS and CDR2 is YFSETQ. V lost 4 bases and J lost 0, with 19 bases in between. The CDR3 length is 17 residues.